The rows below give T cell receptor beta chains drawn from one sample of a study of T-cell memory formation after mild COVID-19. TCRdb passed the 5' RACE reads through MiXCR, listing each CDR3 protein once. This sample yields more than 250,000 distinct CDR3 sequences, of which about a sixth are seen a single time; approximately 25% belongs to the top ten. Sequenced sample: PBMCs or a T cell subset sorted from them (not recorded which). All receptors come from a man aged 18 to 29 who had mild COVID-19 (a few samples of this study predate the infection). Cell type and time point are not known. Both conserved end residues are part of each CDR3. D genes are given only for firm matches. Clone size is stated in some rows and not others, as once, few, many or a class when expanded.

D: -; V: TRBV19; size: few; J: TRBJ2-1; DNA: TGTGCCAGTAGTATTTACGGACACAGGGAAAATGAGCAGTTCTTC; CDR3: CASSIYGHRENEQFF
D: TRBD1; V: TRBV7-2; size: -; J: TRBJ1-2; DNA: TGTGCCAGCAGCCTAGACAGGGGGTATCGTGGCTACACCTTC; CDR3: CASSLDRGYRGYTF
D: -; V: TRBV2; size: -; J: TRBJ2-5; DNA: TGTGCCAGCAGGGCACAAGAGACCCAGTACTTC; CDR3: CASRAQETQYF
D: -; V: TRBV19; size: few; J: TRBJ2-2; DNA: TGTGCCAGTAGTATAGGAGCGGCCCCCCGGGCCGGGGAGCTGTTTTTT; CDR3: CASSIGAAPRAGELFF
D: TRBD1; V: TRBV3-1; size: few; J: TRBJ2-3; DNA: TGTGCCAGCAGCTCCCGCCTCGGGACAGCTTTAGATACGCAGTATTTT; CDR3: CASSSRLGTALDTQYF
D: -; V: TRBV7-2; size: -; J: TRBJ2-2; DNA: TGTGCCAGCAGCTCAACGGGCCGTTTCACCGGGGAGCTGTTTTTT; CDR3: CASSSTGRFTGELFF
D: -; V: TRBV29-1; size: few; J: TRBJ2-2; DNA: TGCAGCGTTGAAAAGCAGGGTCCCGGGGAGCTGTTTTTT; CDR3: CSVEKQGPGELFF
D: -; V: TRBV7-9; size: few; J: TRBJ2-3; DNA: TGTGCCAGCAAGTCCCCCCCGGGCACAGATACGCAGTATTTT; CDR3: CASKSPPGTDTQYF
D: -; V: TRBV20-1; size: -; J: TRBJ1-4; DNA: TGCAGTGCTAAGGATGAAAAACTGTTTTTT; CDR3: CSAKDEKLFF
D: -; V: TRBV4-3; size: few; J: TRBJ2-3; DNA: TGTGCCAGCAGCCAGGGGAGCACAGATACGCAGTATTTT; CDR3: CASSQGSTDTQYF
D: TRBD1; V: TRBV5-6; size: -; J: TRBJ1-2; DNA: TGTGCCTCACAAAAGGGGGCTTTTGGCTACACCTTC; CDR3: CASQKGAFGYTF
D: -; V: TRBV5-1; size: -; J: TRBJ1-4; DNA: TGCGCCAGCAAGCAGCAGGATGAAAAACTGTTTTTT; CDR3: CASKQQDEKLFF